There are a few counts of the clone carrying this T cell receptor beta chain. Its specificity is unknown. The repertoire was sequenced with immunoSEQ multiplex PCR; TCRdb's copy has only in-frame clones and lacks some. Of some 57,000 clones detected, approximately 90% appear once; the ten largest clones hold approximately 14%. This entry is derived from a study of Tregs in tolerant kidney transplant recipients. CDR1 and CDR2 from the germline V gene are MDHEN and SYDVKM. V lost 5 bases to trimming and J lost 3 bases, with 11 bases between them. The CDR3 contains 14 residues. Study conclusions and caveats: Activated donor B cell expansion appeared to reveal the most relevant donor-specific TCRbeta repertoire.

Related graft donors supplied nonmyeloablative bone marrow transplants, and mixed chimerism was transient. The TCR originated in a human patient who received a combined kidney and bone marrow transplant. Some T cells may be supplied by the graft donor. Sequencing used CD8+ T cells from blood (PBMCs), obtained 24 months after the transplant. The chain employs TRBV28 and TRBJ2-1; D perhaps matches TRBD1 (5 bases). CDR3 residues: CASSPRTNYNEQFF. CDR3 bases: TGTGCCAGCAGTCCTAGGACAAACTACAATGAGCAGTTCTTC.